The 20 T cell receptor beta chains below were found in one sample sequenced in a study of T cell changes during pregnancy in multiple sclerosis. Method: immunoSEQ multiplex PCR; TCRdb's copy keeps in-frame clones and lacks some. The sample lists 58,000 or so clones, over 80% occurring once. Specimen: peripheral blood, collected in the first trimester of pregnancy. The source is a female donor with multiple sclerosis, enrolled in a pregnancy study.

This chain connects TRBV30 to TRBJ2-1, with 12 positions matching TRBD2. The CDR3 has 16 amino acids. The J segment lost 6 bases and the V segment lost 0 bases, leaving 6 bases of the junction unmatched. The V gene's germline CDR1 is GTSNPN and CDR2 SVGIG (reference sequence). The CDR3 DNA reads TGTGCCTGGAGTGTAGGCCTAGCGGGAGGGCCCAATGAGCAGTTCTTC. This encodes CAWSVGLAGGPNEQFF. Combining the CDR3 with reference TRBV30 and TRBJ2-1 gives the whole variable domain SQTIHQWPATLVQPVGSPLSLECTVEGTSNPNLYWYRQAAGRGLQLLFYSVGIGQISSEVPQNLSASRPQDRQFILSSKKLLLSDSGFYLCAWSVGLAGGPNEQFFGPGTRLTVL.

This clone was recorded once. The V and J genes are TRBV6-6 and TRBJ2-7, with TRBD1 as a possible D gene (6 bases). This CDR3 contains 14 residues. Deletions cut 7 bases from V and 3 bases from J, with 16 bases between. Germline loops: CDR1 MNHNY, CDR2 SVGAGI (reference sequence). The CDR3 loop is CASIDRDIFYEQYF. Here the CDR3 DNA reads TGTGCCAGCATTGACCGGGACATTTTCTACGAGCAGTACTTC.

V is TRBV18 and J is TRBJ1-1; 7 nucleotides align to TRBD1. With 2 bases clipped from V and 11 bases from J, the junction kept 8 bases outside the gene matches. The CDR3 consists of 13 residues. Germline V gene data show CDR1 as KGHSH and CDR2 as LQKENI. This CDR3 is CASSPVEGAGAFF. DNA for the CDR3: TGTGCCAGCTCACCAGTGGAGGGGGCTGGGGCTTTCTTT.

The V call is TRBV6-5, the J call TRBJ1-5, with D perhaps TRBD1 (6 bases). V was pared by 2 bases and J by 6 bases, with 11 bases between. CDR1 is MNHEY and CDR2 is SVGAGI in the germline V gene. CDR3 length: 14 amino acids. Written as DNA, the CDR3 is TGTGCCAGCAGTTACGTTTCAGGGGCTCAGCCCCAGCATTTT. As protein: CASSYVSGAQPQHF.

The chain carries TRBV7-2 and TRBJ2-3, with D perhaps matching TRBD1 (5 bases). CDR3 length: 13 residues. Per germline, CDR1 SGHTA and CDR2 FQGNSA. The V gene lost 1 base and the J gene lost 3 bases, with 5 bases spanning the gap. CDR3 in amino acids: CASSLDRTDTQYF. The DNA of the CDR3 is TGTGCCAGCAGCTTAGACAGGACAGATACGCAGTATTTT.

The rearrangement joins TRBV7-2 to TRBJ2-1, with TRBD2 matching over 10 bases. V was clipped by 8 bases and J by 2 bases; unmatched bases: 6. CDR3 length: 15 residues. Germline CDR1 and CDR2: SGHTA and FQGNSA. The CDR3 sequence is CASVKREGPYNEQFF. The CDR3 DNA is TGTGCCAGCGTAAAGCGGGAGGGCCCCTACAATGAGCAGTTCTTC.

This clone was recorded only once. The chain employs TRBV28 and TRBJ1-5, with D possibly matching TRBD1 (5 bases). The germline V gene encodes CDR1 MDHEN and CDR2 SYDVKM. This CDR3 comprises 13 residues. The germline V and J ends were trimmed by 4 bases and 5 bases, with 9 bases remaining between them. As DNA, the CDR3 is TGTGCCAGCAGTTATCCGGGGGATCAGCCCCAGCATTTT. Residues: CASSYPGDQPQHF. Full variable domain (missing parts from reference TRBV28 and TRBJ1-5): DVKVTQSSRYLVKRTGEKVFLECVQDMDHENMFWYRQDPGLGLRLIYFSYDVKMKEKGDIPEGYSVSREKKERFSLILESASTNQTSMYLCASSYPGDQPQHFGDGTRLSIL.

The chain links TRBV7-9 to TRBJ2-5; 10 bases line up with TRBD2. V lost 1 base, J lost 5 bases, and 4 bases stayed unmatched. Germline values: CDR1 SEHNR, CDR2 FQNEAQ (reference sequence). This CDR3 comprises 15 residues. The chain's CDR3 is CASSLGTSGVETQYF. For the CDR3, the DNA is TGTGCCAGCAGCTTAGGGACTAGCGGAGTGGAGACCCAGTACTTC.

This chain uses TRBV6-5 with TRBJ2-3, with a possible D match to TRBD1 (6 bases). Germline V gives CDR1 MNHEY, CDR2 SVGAGI. V dropped 2 bases and J dropped 1 base, with 13 bases sitting between them. This CDR3 has 16 amino acids. CDR3 sequence (DNA): TGTGCCAGCAGTTACGTGGGGGCGCTAGGCACAGATACGCAGTATTTT. It translates to CASSYVGALGTDTQYF.

This rearrangement joins TRBV11-2 to TRBJ2-1, with 7 bases lining up with TRBD2. V shed 6 bases, J shed 7 bases, and the junction held 21 bases outside the gene matches. The V gene's germline CDR1 is SGHAT and CDR2 FQNNGV. The CDR3 totals 18 residues. CDR3 DNA: TGTGCCAGCAGACGGTTCATGGGGGGGAATCAAGATAAAAATGAGCAGTTCTTC. This codes for CASRRFMGGNQDKNEQFF.

The rearrangement joins TRBV19 to TRBJ2-1; 9 bases map to TRBD2. The CDR3 is made up of 15 amino acids. Germline V gives CDR1 LNHDA, CDR2 SQIVND (reference sequence). V lost 1 base, J lost 8 bases, and 6 bases stayed unmatched. The CDR3 region is CASSIGPSGIDEQFF. The CDR3 DNA reads TGTGCCAGTAGTATAGGGCCTAGCGGGATCGATGAGCAGTTCTTC.

The chain has TRBV5-5 and TRBJ1-1; no clear D. CDR3 length equals 17 residues. With 1 base removed from V and 3 bases from J, the gap between germline ends came to 19 bases. Germline CDR1 SGHKS, CDR2 YYEKEE (reference sequence). CDR3 region: CASSLWQAPRMDTEAFF. CDR3 nucleotides: TGTGCCAGCAGCTTGTGGCAGGCACCCCGGATGGACACTGAAGCTTTCTTT.

To note about this clone: At one end the junction does not follow the germline gene, possibly because of a read error. The chain recombines TRBV7-7 with TRBJ2-7; 10 positions agree with TRBD1. The V gene's germline CDR1 is SSHAT and CDR2 FNYEAQ (reference sequence). The CDR3 runs to 14 residues. CDR3 nucleotides: TGTGCTAGCAGCCCAGGACAGGGGGGATACGAGCAGTACTTC. It is translated as CASSPGQGGYEQYF.

V and J are TRBV6-5 and TRBJ2-7, with D possibly TRBD1 on 5 matching bases. Germline V gene sequence: CDR1 MNHEY, CDR2 SVGAGI. The V end was cut by 2 bases, the J end by 0 bases, with 8 bases between. The CDR3 runs 14 residues. This CDR3 is CASSYADSSYEQYF. CDR3 nucleotides: TGTGCCAGCAGTTACGCCGACAGCTCCTACGAGCAGTACTTC.

The chain has TRBV30 and TRBJ2-1; D is unresolved. CDR1 and CDR2 (germline): GTSNPN, SVGIG (reference sequence). Trimming removed 2 bases from V and 0 bases from J, with 8 bases in between. CDR3 length equals 14 residues. This CDR3 reads CAWSWASSYNEQFF. CDR3 sequence (DNA): TGTGCCTGGAGTTGGGCGAGCTCCTACAATGAGCAGTTCTTC.

V and J are TRBV7-2 and TRBJ2-3; 12 bases line up with TRBD2. The CDR3 covers 17 residues. Losses at the gene ends were 5 bases for V and 5 bases for J; bases not matched to a gene: 11. The germline V gene has CDR1 SGHTA and CDR2 FQGNSA. As DNA, the CDR3 is TGTGCCAGCAGCGCAGCCTCTAGCGGGAGGGCGGGAGATACGCAGTATTTT. It yields the protein CASSAASSGRAGDTQYF. Complete variable domain (other parts from reference TRBV7-2 and TRBJ2-3): GAGVSQSPSNKVTEKGKDVELRCDPISGHTALYWYRQSLGQGLEFLIYFQGNSAPDKSGLPSDRFSAERTGGSVSTLTIQRTQQEDSAVYLCASSAASSGRAGDTQYFGPGTRLTVL.

Comments on this clone: Relative to the germline gene, one junction end is altered; a read error may explain this. V usage is TRBV4-3 and J usage is TRBJ2-2; TRBD2 is a possible D gene (5 bases). Germline values: CDR1 LGHNA, CDR2 YSLEER. The CDR3 sequence is 16 residues long. Written as DNA, the CDR3 is TGCGCCAGCAGCCAACAACCGGGGTGGAACGCCGGGGAGCTGTTTTTT. Translation: CASSQQPGWNAGELFF.

This sequence joins TRBV14 and TRBJ2-5, with 14 positions matching TRBD2. Germline assignment: CDR1 SGHDN and CDR2 FVKESK. The CDR3 runs 17 residues. V lost 4 bases, J lost 4 bases, and 8 bases stayed unmatched. The CDR3 loop reads CASSRTSGRNRRETQYF. The CDR3, as DNA: TGTGCCAGCAGCCGGACTAGCGGGAGGAATCGGAGAGAGACCCAGTACTTC.

This chain uses TRBV11-2 with TRBJ1-1; D is undetermined. The CDR3 runs to 14 residues. The V gene lost 2 bases and the J gene lost 0 bases, with 7 bases spanning the gap. CDR1 is SGHAT, CDR2 FQNNGV, per germline. CDR3 coding DNA: TGTGCCAGCAGCTTAAACAGACTGAACACTGAAGCTTTCTTT. It is translated as CASSLNRLNTEAFF.

The chain couples TRBV28 to TRBJ1-4, with D perhaps matching TRBD1 (6 bases). V lost 3 bases, J lost 0 bases, and 14 bases lay in between. CDR3 size: 17 residues. Germline CDR1 and CDR2: MDHEN and SYDVKM. The CDR3 sequence is CASSFYRTAATNEKLFF. In nucleotides, the CDR3 is TGTGCCAGCAGTTTCTATAGGACAGCTGCAACTAATGAAAAACTGTTTTTT. The entire variable domain, with the rest obtained from reference TRBV28 and TRBJ1-4, is as follows: DVKVTQSSRYLVKRTGEKVFLECVQDMDHENMFWYRQDPGLGLRLIYFSYDVKMKEKGDIPEGYSVSREKKERFSLILESASTNQTSMYLCASSFYRTAATNEKLFFGSGTQLSVL.